This entry lists 5 T cell receptor beta chains sequenced from one sample in a study of T cell changes during pregnancy in multiple sclerosis. The repertoire was sequenced with immunoSEQ multiplex PCR; TCRdb's copy has only in-frame clones and lacks some. The top ten hold about 1.7% of the sample, which has tens of thousands of clones, about 92% seen once. Sequencing was performed on peripheral blood, taken after pregnancy. The receptors derive from a female donor with multiple sclerosis, enrolled in a pregnancy study.

The chain links TRBV5-4 to TRBJ2-2; 11 bases align to TRBD1. CDR1 is SGHNT and CDR2 is YYREEE in the germline V gene (reference sequence). The V segment lost 2 bases and the J segment 4 bases; nucleotides outside the gene matches: 1. This CDR3 region has 15 residues. Here the CDR3 reads CASSFGTGGTGELFF. The CDR3 DNA reads as TGTGCCAGCAGCTTTGGGACAGGGGGCACCGGGGAGCTGTTTTTT.

The V and J genes are TRBV28 and TRBJ2-7; 8 nucleotides line up with TRBD2. J was trimmed by 2 bases and V by 3 bases; bases with no gene match: 3. There are 14 residues in the CDR3. CDR1 is MDHEN and CDR2 is SYDVKM in the germline V gene. For the CDR3, the DNA is TGTGCCAGCAGTTTGCCAGCGGGAGCCTACGAGCAGTACTTC. Translating gives CASSLPAGAYEQYF.

This rearrangement joins TRBV4-3 to TRBJ2-1; 8 positions match TRBD2. The CDR3 runs 14 residues. The junction had 3 bases not matched to a gene; V was cut back by 1 base and J by 7 bases. Germline V CDR1 and CDR2: LGHNA, YSLEER. The CDR3 spells CASSQAGGPNEQFF. CDR3 sequence (DNA): TGCGCCAGCAGCCAAGCGGGAGGGCCGAATGAGCAGTTCTTC.

V gene TRBV7-2 combines with J gene TRBJ1-2; 7 bases fit TRBD1. CDR1 SGHTA and CDR2 FQGNSA come from the germline V gene. J lost 5 bases, V lost 5 bases, and 11 bases had no gene match. The length of the CDR3 is 15 residues. The CDR3 spells CASSPDRNRRYGYTF. The DNA of the CDR3 is TGTGCCAGCAGCCCGGACAGGAACAGGAGGTATGGCTACACCTTC.

The gene calls are TRBV28 and TRBJ2-7; perhaps TRBD1 as D (5 bases). Trimming pared 5 bases from V and 4 bases from J, leaving 9 bases between. The CDR3 totals 12 residues. The V gene's germline CDR1 is MDHEN and CDR2 SYDVKM. The CDR3 loop is CASSVSGYEQYF. CDR3 nucleotides: TGTGCCAGCAGTGTATCAGGGTACGAGCAGTACTTC.